Shown below are 24 T cell receptor beta chains from a single sample sequenced in a study of blood T cells in healthy people across ages (dated by TCRdb to 2013 to 2016). Libraries came from 5' RACE. A second PCR of about 7 to 12 cycles was performed with a sample-barcoded 5' primer and a J-beta primer mix. The public reads were run again by TCRdb, first through fastp at Q25 and then through MiXCR, and only productive beta chains were kept. Every distinct CDR3 protein forms one entry, paired with its most common genes and DNA. The sample table holds around 2 million distinct CDR3 sequences, of which 35% to 50% were seen once. The top ten clonotypes cover under 30% of the sample. Sequencing used blood. These receptors originate from a human donor in good health.

This clonotype was seen only a few times. The chain joins TRBV29-1 to TRBJ2-7; D unresolved. The CDR3 covers 13 residues. Germline V gene sequence: CDR1 SQVTM, CDR2 ANQGSEA. Trimming removed 6 bases from V and 0 bases from J, with 12 bases in between. This CDR3 is CSVVPSSSYEQYF. The CDR3 nucleotides read TGCAGCGTAGTCCCAAGTAGCTCCTACGAGCAGTACTTC.

Turning to this clonotype: One end of the junction varies from germline; a read error may be responsible. J is TRBJ2-1 and V is TRBV28; 7 bases align to TRBD1. Per germline, CDR1 MDHEN and CDR2 SYDVKM. This CDR3 is built from 17 residues. DNA of the CDR3: TGTGCCGCTTTGGAATTGTTCCGGGACAGCTCGTACAATGCGCAGTTCTTC. It encodes CAALELFRDSSYNAQFF.

The chain combines TRBV28 with TRBJ2-5, with a tentative D call TRBD1 (8 bases). The CDR3 sequence is 15 residues long. Trimming stripped 5 bases from V and 2 bases from J, with 15 bases between. Germline CDR1 reads MDHEN; CDR2 reads SYDVKM. Written as DNA, the CDR3 is TGTGCCAGCAGTGGGGGGGGGACAGGACAAGAGACCCAGTACTTC. Translated: CASSGGGTGQETQYF.

J is TRBJ2-7 and V is TRBV6-5, with 11 positions matching TRBD1. The CDR3 is 14 amino acids. Trimming cost V 7 bases and J 3 bases; bases outside gene matches: 5. The germline CDR1 and CDR2 sequences are MNHEY and SVGAGI. CDR3 sequence (DNA): TGTGCCAGCACCAGGACAGGGGGCGTCTACGAGCAGTACTTC. As protein: CASTRTGGVYEQYF.

The chain has TRBV6-2 or TRBV6-3 and TRBJ1-2, with D possibly TRBD1 on 5 matching bases. The germline V gene encodes CDR1 MNHEY and CDR2 SVGEGT. The CDR3 is 16 amino acids. The ends were cut back, 6 bases at V and 1 base at J, with 18 bases in the middle. The CDR3 sequence: CASRGGRVRINYGYTF. Here the CDR3 DNA reads TGTGCCAGCAGAGGCGGCAGGGTTAGGATTAACTATGGCTACACCTTC.

This rearrangement joins TRBV27 to TRBJ1-4; D not resolved. CDR1 MNHEY and CDR2 SMNVEV come from the germline V gene (reference sequence). Trimming left V 6 bases short and J 4 bases short, with 15 bases between. This CDR3 has 15 amino acids. This CDR3 is CASSDVGRFNEKLFF. The CDR3 DNA reads TGTGCCAGCAGCGACGTTGGACGTTTTAATGAAAAACTGTTTTTT. Supplemented by reference TRBV27 and TRBJ1-4, the full variable domain reads EAQVTQNPRYLITVTGKKLTVTCSQNMNHEYMSWYRQDPGLGLRQIYYSMNVEVTDKGDVPEGYKVSRKEKRNFPLILESPSPNQTSLYFCASSDVGRFNEKLFFGSGTQLSVL.

This clonotype was counted only a few times. This chain connects TRBV29-1 to TRBJ2-7, with D hard to call. CDR3 length equals 12 residues. Trimming removed 0 bases at V and 3 bases at J, with 6 bases between. Germline CDR1 SQVTM, CDR2 ANQGSEA. DNA of the CDR3: TGCAGCGTTGAAGAAGGAATCTACGAGCAGTACTTC. Amino acids: CSVEEGIYEQYF.

There are many counts of this clonotype. The chain is built from TRBV27 and TRBJ2-7; 10 nucleotides align to TRBD2. Germline CDR1 is MNHEY and CDR2 is SMNVEV (reference sequence). V lost 4 bases to trimming and J lost 0 bases; unmatched junction nucleotides: 3. CDR3 length equals 15 residues. The CDR3 here is CASSSPSGSSYEQYF. The CDR3 DNA is TGTGCCAGCAGTTCCCCTAGCGGGAGCTCCTACGAGCAGTACTTC.

The V call is TRBV20-1, the J call TRBJ2-1; D not certain. The germline gives CDR1 DFQATT, CDR2 SNEGSKA (reference sequence). This CDR3 has 16 residues. V was cut by 6 bases and J by 0 bases, with 18 bases left in between. CDR3 coding DNA: TGCAGTGCCCCGTCCCCCCTGAGGCCCTCCTACAATGAGCAGTTCTTC. It specifies CSAPSPLRPSYNEQFF.

This clonotype has more than one count but fewer than ten. The chain uses TRBV12-3 or TRBV12-4 and TRBJ2-1; TRBD2 matches 10 bases. The ends lost 3 bases at V and 0 bases at J; junction bases unmatched: 8. The CDR3 is made up of 18 amino acids. In DNA form, the CDR3 reads TGTGCCAGCAGTTTTTCGCCGGGACTAGCGTTCTCCTACAATGAGCAGTTCTTC. Protein: CASSFSPGLAFSYNEQFF.

CDR3 nucleotide sequence: TGTGCCAGCGGTACCGCCATCAATCAGCCCCAGCATTTT. Protein product: CASGTAINQPQHF. The J gene is TRBJ1-5, the V gene TRBV2; D unclear. The germline V and J ends were trimmed by 8 bases and 3 bases, with 11 bases remaining between them. CDR1 and CDR2 from the germline V gene are SNHLY and FYNNEI. The CDR3 runs to 13 residues.

The chain is built from TRBV29-1 and TRBJ2-7; 10 bases map to TRBD1. CDR1 and CDR2 from the germline V gene are SQVTM and ANQGSEA. This CDR3 region has 14 residues. J was trimmed by 5 bases and V by 7 bases; bases with no gene match: 11. CDR3 sequence: CSAGGGQGYNEQYF. CDR3 sequence (DNA): TGCAGCGCCGGAGGGGGACAGGGGTATAACGAGCAGTACTTC.

This clonotype appeared a single time. The germline gene is not matched at one end of the junction; a read error may be the cause. This chain joins TRBV4-3 and TRBJ1-2; perhaps TRBD1 as D (6 bases). The V gene's germline CDR1 is LGHNA and CDR2 YSLEER. The CDR3 has 17 residues. CDR3 nucleotides: TGCACCAGCAGCCAAGGGACGGGGGGCCCGTTAAGCTATAGCTACACCTTC. Its protein product is CTSSQGTGGPLSYSYTF.

V gene TRBV12-5 combines with J gene TRBJ1-2, with TRBD1 identical over 8 bases. V was clipped by 6 bases and J by 6 bases; unmatched bases: 15. This CDR3 comprises 16 residues. Germline CDR1 reads LGHNT; CDR2 reads FRNRAP. The CDR3 sequence: CASGATGTGPINGYTF. The CDR3 bases are TGTGCTAGTGGGGCTACCGGGACAGGCCCTATCAATGGCTACACCTTC.

This chain joins TRBV3-1 and TRBJ2-7; no reliable D call. V was shortened by 0 bases and J by 3 bases, with 9 bases between the two germline ends. This CDR3 has 14 residues. Germline CDR1 LGHDT, CDR2 YNNKEL (reference sequence). Here the CDR3 DNA reads TGTGCCAGCAGCCAAGAACGAAGGTACTACGAGCAGTACTTC. It yields the protein CASSQERRYYEQYF.

J is TRBJ2-7 and V is TRBV5-1; tentatively, D is TRBD2 (6 bases). Per germline, CDR1 SGHRS and CDR2 YFSETQ. Trimming shortened V by 4 bases and J by 2 bases, and 16 bases separated the two germline ends. The CDR3 has 15 amino acids. The CDR3: CASSVEAGPPYEQYF. The DNA of the CDR3 is TGCGCCAGCAGCGTGGAGGCGGGGCCCCCCTACGAGCAGTACTTC.

This clonotype was detected many times. The genes are TRBV29-1 and TRBJ2-3; D remains ambiguous. This CDR3 has 11 residues. Germline V gives CDR1 SQVTM, CDR2 ANQGSEA. V lost 6 bases and J 6 bases, leaving 10 bases between the germline ends. The CDR3 is CSVALEDTQYF. In DNA, the CDR3 is TGCAGCGTCGCCCTGGAGGATACGCAGTATTTT.

This clonotype was observed a handful of times. The gene calls are TRBV7-6 and TRBJ2-7; 8 bases match TRBD1. CDR3 length: 17 residues. The V and J ends lost 5 bases and 4 bases, in that order; junction bases with no gene match: 16. Germline-derived CDR1 and CDR2 are SGHVS and FNYEAQ. This CDR3 reads CASSPSKARTGQYEQYF. Written as DNA, the CDR3 is TGTGCCAGCAGCCCGTCGAAAGCCAGGACAGGGCAGTACGAGCAGTACTTC.

The chain carries TRBV4-1 and TRBJ1-2; TRBD1 is a possible D gene (5 bases). V lost 3 bases to trimming and J lost 6 bases, with 8 bases between them. This CDR3 is built from 12 residues. The germline gives CDR1 MGHRA, CDR2 YSYEKL. The DNA of the CDR3 is TGCGCCAGCAGCCATTTGGGGGATGGCTACACCTTC. It yields the protein CASSHLGDGYTF.

The chain has TRBV29-1 and TRBJ2-1; D not certain. Trimming took 2 bases from V and 9 from J, leaving 8 bases between them. Per the germline V gene, CDR1 is SQVTM and CDR2 is ANQGSEA. The CDR3 length is 11 residues. Written as DNA, the CDR3 is TGCAGCGTTGAACTAGTAGGTGAGCAGTTCTTC. Translating it yields CSVELVGEQFF.

This clonotype has only a few counts. This chain links TRBV4-3 with TRBJ2-3; 12 bases fit TRBD2. The length of the CDR3 is 19 residues. The V gene end was trimmed by 3 bases and the J gene end by 3 bases; junction bases not matched to a gene: 13. From germline, CDR1 is LGHNA and CDR2 YSLEER. CDR3 sequence (DNA): TGCGCCAGCAGCCACGGCTTTGGCACTAGCGGGGGGAGGACAGATACGCAGTATTTT. Translated: CASSHGFGTSGGRTDTQYF.

This clonotype occurred a few times. This rearrangement joins TRBV6-1 to TRBJ1-6; 7 bases fit TRBD1. The V segment lost 6 bases and the J segment 6 bases; nucleotides outside the gene matches: 11. Per germline, CDR1 MNHNS and CDR2 SASEGT. The CDR3 runs 16 residues. Written as DNA, the CDR3 is TGTGCCAGCAGACCCCAACAGGGGAGCGTTAATTCACCCCTCCACTTT. It translates to CASRPQQGSVNSPLHF.

This clonotype has only a few counts. The chain links TRBV30 to TRBJ1-2; 8 bases agree with TRBD1. This CDR3 is 14 amino acids long. Germline lookup yields CDR1 GTSNPN and CDR2 SVGIG (reference sequence). With 2 bases clipped from V and 4 bases from J, the junction kept 6 bases outside the gene matches. Here the CDR3 DNA reads TGTGCCTGGAGTCCAGGGGGCTCCATCTATGGCTACACCTTC. Translating it yields CAWSPGGSIYGYTF.

The chain links TRBV7-2 to TRBJ2-5; 10 bases are a match to TRBD2. The CDR3 spans 15 residues. Germline V gene data show CDR1 as SGHTA and CDR2 as FQGNSA. Trimming removed 7 bases from V and 5 bases from J; junction bases left unmatched: 10. CDR3 residues: CASTQAGGSMETQYF. The CDR3 nucleotides are TGTGCCAGCACCCAAGCGGGGGGGTCCATGGAGACCCAGTACTTC.